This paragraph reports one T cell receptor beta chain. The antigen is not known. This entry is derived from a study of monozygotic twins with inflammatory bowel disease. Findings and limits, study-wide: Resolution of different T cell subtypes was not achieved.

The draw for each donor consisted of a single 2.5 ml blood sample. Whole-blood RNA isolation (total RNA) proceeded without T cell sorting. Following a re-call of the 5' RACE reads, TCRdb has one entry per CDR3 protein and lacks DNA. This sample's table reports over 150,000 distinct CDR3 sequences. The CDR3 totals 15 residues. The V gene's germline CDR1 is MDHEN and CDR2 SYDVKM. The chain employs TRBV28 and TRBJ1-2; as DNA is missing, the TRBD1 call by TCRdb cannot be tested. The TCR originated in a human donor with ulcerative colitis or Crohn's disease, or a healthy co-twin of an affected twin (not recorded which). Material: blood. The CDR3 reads CASSFSGQGYYGYTF.